This T cell receptor beta chain is from a study of cytomegalovirus exposure and HLA in healthy donors. As regards this clone: The antigen is not known.

PCR employed 60 Vbeta and 13 Jbeta primers. Assay used: immunoSEQ multiplex PCR; TCRdb lists only in-frame clones, some missing. The sample has just over 150,000 clones. Points from the study as a whole: As a later analysis revealed, the rate of TCR association differed by HLA locus, with DRB1 most and HLA-C fewest. Presence/absence analyses assumed roughly uniform sequencing depth across donors.

The CDR3 is 15 amino acids. V gave up 6 bases and J gave up 3 bases, with 16 bases separating them. Germline lookup yields CDR1 WSHSY and CDR2 SAAADI. Sequencing input: PBMCs. The V call is TRBV10-2, the J call TRBJ2-3; a possible D gene is TRBD1 (6 bases). This receptor was identified in a young man in good health and CMV-seronegative. CDR3 region: CASRSDRGKTDTQYF. The CDR3 nucleotides read TGCGCCAGCAGATCGGACAGAGGGAAGACAGATACGCAGTATTTT.